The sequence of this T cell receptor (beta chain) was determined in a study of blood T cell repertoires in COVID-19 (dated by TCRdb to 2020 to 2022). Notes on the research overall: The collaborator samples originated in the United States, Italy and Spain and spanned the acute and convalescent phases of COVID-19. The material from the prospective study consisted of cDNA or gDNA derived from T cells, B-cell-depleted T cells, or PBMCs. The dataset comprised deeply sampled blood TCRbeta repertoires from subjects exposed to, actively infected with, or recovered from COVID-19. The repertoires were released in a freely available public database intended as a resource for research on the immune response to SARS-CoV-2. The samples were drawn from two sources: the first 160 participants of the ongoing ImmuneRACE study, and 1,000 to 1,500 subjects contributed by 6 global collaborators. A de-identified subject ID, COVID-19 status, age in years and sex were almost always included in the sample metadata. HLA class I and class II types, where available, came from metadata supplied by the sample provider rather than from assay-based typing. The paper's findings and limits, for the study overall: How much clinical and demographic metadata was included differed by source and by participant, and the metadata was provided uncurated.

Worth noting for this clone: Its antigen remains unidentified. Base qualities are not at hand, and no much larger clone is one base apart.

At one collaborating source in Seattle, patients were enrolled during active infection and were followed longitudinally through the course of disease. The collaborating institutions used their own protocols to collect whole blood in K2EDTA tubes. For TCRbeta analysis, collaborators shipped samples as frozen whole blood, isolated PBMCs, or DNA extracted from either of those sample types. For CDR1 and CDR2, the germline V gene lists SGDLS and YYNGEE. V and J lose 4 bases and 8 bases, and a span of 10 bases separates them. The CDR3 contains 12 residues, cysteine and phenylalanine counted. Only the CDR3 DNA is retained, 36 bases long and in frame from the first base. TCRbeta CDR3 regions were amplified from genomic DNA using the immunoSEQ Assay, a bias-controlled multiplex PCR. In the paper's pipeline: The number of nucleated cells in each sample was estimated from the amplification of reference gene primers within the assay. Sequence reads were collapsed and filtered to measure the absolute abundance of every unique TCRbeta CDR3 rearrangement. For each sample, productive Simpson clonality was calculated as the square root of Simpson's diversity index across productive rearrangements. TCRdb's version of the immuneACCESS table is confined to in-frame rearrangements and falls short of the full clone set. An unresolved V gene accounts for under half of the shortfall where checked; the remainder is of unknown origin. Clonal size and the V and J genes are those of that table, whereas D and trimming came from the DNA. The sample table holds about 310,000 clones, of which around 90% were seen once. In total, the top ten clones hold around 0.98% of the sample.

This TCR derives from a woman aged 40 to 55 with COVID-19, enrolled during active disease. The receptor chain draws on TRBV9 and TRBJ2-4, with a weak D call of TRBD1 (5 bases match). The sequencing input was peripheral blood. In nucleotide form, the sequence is TGTGCCAGCAGCCGCCAGGGATACATTCAGTACTTC. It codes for CASSRQGYIQYF.